What follows is one TCR beta chain and its context. Library preparation (for TCRbeta) was performed with unique molecular identifiers. TCRdb recomputed calls from the PCR reads with MiXCR, one row per CDR3 protein. This repertoire shows around 490,000 distinct CDR3 sequences, 11% found once; its top ten account for 11% to 15%. This record belongs to a study of T-cell reconstitution after alpha-beta-depleted transplantation in children. Trimming cost V 5 bases and J 2 bases, with 10 bases left between them. The germline CDR1 and CDR2 sequences are SGHRS and YFSETQ. The CDR3 runs 13 residues. This specimen consisted of PBMCs, mostly from graft donor cells, obtained 180 days after TCRalphabeta/CD19-depleted stem cell transplant. The chain joins TRBV5-1 to TRBJ1-1; D gene unclear. The TCR originated in a female patient aged 2 to 10 who had a stem cell transplant for aplastic anemia, so the T cells may come from the graft donor. The CDR3 protein is CASSPDPNTEAFF. The CDR3 DNA sequence: TGCGCCAGCAGTCCTGACCCTAACACTGAAGCTTTCTTT.